This T cell receptor (beta chain) came from a study of blood T cell repertoires in COVID-19. Study summary: COVID-19 samples, acute and convalescent, were from the United States, Italy and Spain. From T cells, B-cell-depleted T cells, or PBMCs came the material, which was cDNA or gDNA.

In the original analysis: The authors estimated nucleated cell counts from reference gene primer amplification. TCRdb keeps only in-frame clones here, not all; method: immunoSEQ multiplex PCR. That table supplies the V and J calls and clone size; D and trimming were determined from the DNA. The sample lists almost 70,000 clones; 79% were seen once. CDR3 length equals 15 residues. Germline CDR1 reads MNHEY; CDR2 reads SVGAGI. V was clipped by 7 bases and J by 5 bases, with 20 bases between them. The chain is built from TRBV6-5 and TRBJ1-1; TRBD1 might be the D (5 bases). Sequencing was carried out using peripheral blood. This receptor was taken from a man aged 55 to 70 with acute or convalescent COVID-19. CDR3 amino acids: CASTSGMWGGTEAFF. The CDR3, as DNA: TGTGCCAGCACCAGTGGGATGTGGGGGGGTACTGAAGCTTTCTTT.